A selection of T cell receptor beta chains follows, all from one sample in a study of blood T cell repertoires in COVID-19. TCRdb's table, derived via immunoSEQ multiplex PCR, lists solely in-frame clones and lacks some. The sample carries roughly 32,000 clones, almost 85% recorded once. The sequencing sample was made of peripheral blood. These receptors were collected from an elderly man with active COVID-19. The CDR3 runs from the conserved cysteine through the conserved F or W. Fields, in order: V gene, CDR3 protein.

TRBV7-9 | CASSFGTGAYEQYF
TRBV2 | CASRPSGVTDTQYF
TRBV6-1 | CASSDHPASSYNEQFF
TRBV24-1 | CATSDLGADGYTF
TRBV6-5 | CASSDRVGTEAFF
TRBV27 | CASRGVNNSPLHF
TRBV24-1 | CATSDPVSNQPQHF
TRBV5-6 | CASSLAGVDTQYF
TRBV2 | CASSEEDSFFQPQHF
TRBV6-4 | CASSDSRQVVDTEAFF
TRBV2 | CASSEGGGPGGKLFF
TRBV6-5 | CASLDTVGNTIYF
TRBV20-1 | CSASEPGNNYGYTF
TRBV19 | CASRFPTSGGSDTQYF
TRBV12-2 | CASRSTGNSNQPQHF
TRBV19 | CASSDITGQGGNQPQHF
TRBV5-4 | CASSLQRGAGEAFF
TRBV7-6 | CASSSPPDSSTGELFF
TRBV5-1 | CASSSGQSNQPQHF